These 15 T cell receptor beta chains originate from one sample sequenced in a study of cytomegalovirus exposure and HLA in healthy donors. A multiplex PCR was run with 60 Vbeta primers and 13 Jbeta primers. TCRdb's copy holds only in-frame clones and misses some; the assay was immunoSEQ multiplex PCR. The sample has fewer than 200,000 clones, approximately 78% seen once. The source material was PBMCs. These receptors came from a human donor in good health.

This clone turned up a few times. The chain is built from TRBV29-1 and TRBJ2-5, with D maybe TRBD1 (6 bases). With the DNA end fitting TRBJ2-7 better, the J assignment may be wrong. The CDR3 covers 12 residues. Germline V gene sequence: CDR1 SQVTM, CDR2 ANQGSEA. The CDR3 sequence: CSVVGQSYEQYF. In DNA, the CDR3 is TGCAGCGTTGTCGGACAGAGCTACGAGCAGTACTTC.

The chain couples TRBV9 to TRBJ1-2, with 7 bases matching TRBD1. This CDR3 has 15 residues. J gave up 8 bases and V 0 bases, and 10 bases lay outside the gene matches. Looked up from germline, CDR1 is SGDLS and CDR2 is YYNGEE. As DNA, the CDR3 is TGTGCCAGCAGCGTAGTAAGCGGACAGGAAGGGGGCTACACCTTC. Translation: CASSVVSGQEGGYTF.

The CDR3 DNA reads as TGTGCCAGTAAGCAGGGGGGTACCTACGAGCAGTACTTC. It translates to CASKQGGTYEQYF. The chain is built from TRBV19 and TRBJ2-7; D may be TRBD1 (7 bases). Trimming took off 7 bases at V and 2 bases at J, with 12 bases between the two ends. The CDR3 contains 13 residues. CDR1 is LNHDA and CDR2 is SQIVND in the germline V gene (reference sequence).

This clone has a handful of counts. The gene calls are TRBV9 and TRBJ2-5, with 8 bases lining up with TRBD1. In germline, CDR1 is SGDLS, CDR2 YYNGEE. The CDR3 is 14 residues long. The V segment lost 3 bases and the J segment 4 bases; nucleotides outside the gene matches: 5. The CDR3 loop is CASSATGTGETQYF. The CDR3 DNA reads as TGTGCCAGCAGCGCGACCGGGACAGGAGAGACCCAGTACTTC.

As to this clone: Mismatch with germline at one junction end may stem from a read error. V usage is TRBV5-1 and J usage is TRBJ2-2; D is unresolved. CDR3 size: 15 residues. Germline assignment: CDR1 SGHRS and CDR2 YFSETQ. The CDR3 reads CASSLVTANTGELFF. CDR3 DNA: TGTGCCAGCAGCTTGGTCACAGCGAACACCGGGGAGCTGTTTTTT.

This clone was observed a handful of times. The CDR3 protein is CASSFRQGSGGYTF. CDR3 in DNA: TGTGCCAGCAGCTTCAGACAGGGAAGTGGTGGCTACACCTTC. The rearrangement links TRBV7-9 to TRBJ1-2; 7 bases are shared with TRBD1. Germline V gene lookup returns CDR1 SEHNR and CDR2 FQNEAQ (reference sequence). The CDR3 is 14 amino acids. Trimming removed 3 bases from V and 7 bases from J; junction bases left unmatched: 8. The whole variable domain, remainder taken from reference TRBV7-9 and TRBJ1-2, is DTGVSQNPRHKITKRGQNVTFRCDPISEHNRLYWYRQTLGQGPEFLTYFQNEAQLEKSRLLSDRFSAERPKGSFSTLEIQRTEQGDSAMYLCASSFRQGSGGYTFGSGTRLTVV.

The chain employs TRBV7-3 and TRBJ2-1; 15 bases agree with TRBD2. The CDR3 is 18 amino acids. V was clipped by 5 bases and J by 3 bases; unmatched bases: 8. Germline-derived CDR1 and CDR2 are SGHTA and FQGTGA. In DNA form, the CDR3 reads TGTGCCAGCAGCCCGAGGGGACTAGCGGGGGGTTACTACAATGAGCAGTTCTTC. Protein sequence: CASSPRGLAGGYYNEQFF.

The genes are TRBV7-9 and TRBJ2-7, with 11 nucleotides matching TRBD1. Looked up from germline, CDR1 is SEHNR and CDR2 is FQNEAQ (reference sequence). The ends lost 5 bases at V and 3 bases at J; junction bases unmatched: 12. This CDR3 region has 17 residues. The DNA of the CDR3 is TGTGCCAGCAGCCCTTGGGGACAGGGGGGGTCCAGCTACGAGCAGTACTTC. Encoded protein: CASSPWGQGGSSYEQYF.

The chain recombines TRBV11-2 with TRBJ1-2; a possible D gene is TRBD1 (6 bases). This CDR3 is built from 17 residues. The germline CDR1 and CDR2 sequences are SGHAT and FQNNGV. V shed 2 bases and J shed 2 bases, with 18 bases lying between them. The CDR3 loop is CASSLFRNRDNNYGYTF. As DNA, the CDR3 is TGTGCCAGCAGCTTATTCAGAAACCGGGACAACAACTATGGCTACACCTTC.

The gene calls are TRBV5-4 and TRBJ1-2; perhaps TRBD1 as D (5 bases). Germline-derived CDR1 and CDR2 are SGHNT and YYREEE (reference sequence). The CDR3 has 14 residues. V gave up 5 bases and J gave up 0 bases, with 11 bases separating them. The CDR3 DNA sequence: TGTGCCAGCAGTCAGGGATTAGCTAACTATGGCTACACCTTC. This gives the protein CASSQGLANYGYTF.

The chain carries TRBV19 and TRBJ1-4, with D possibly being TRBD1 (6 bases). The germline V and J ends were trimmed by 6 bases and 3 bases, with 11 bases remaining between them. The CDR3 is 14 residues long. In germline, CDR1 is LNHDA, CDR2 SQIVND (reference sequence). CDR3 in DNA: TGTGCCAGTAGCCCAGGGACATCTAATGAAAAACTGTTTTTT. The encoded protein is CASSPGTSNEKLFF.

CDR3 sequence (DNA): TGTGCCAGCAGCCCGACAGGGGGCTGGAATGAGCAGTTCTTC. Its translation is CASSPTGGWNEQFF. The chain has TRBV7-9 and TRBJ2-1, with 10 bases aligning to TRBD1. Looked up from germline, CDR1 is SEHNR and CDR2 is FQNEAQ (reference sequence). The J segment lost 7 bases and the V segment lost 5 bases, leaving 5 bases of the junction unmatched. CDR3 length: 14 residues.

The chain has TRBV7-9 and TRBJ1-1; 10 positions agree with TRBD1. This CDR3 comprises 15 residues. CDR1 SEHNR and CDR2 FQNEAQ come from the germline V gene (reference sequence). V dropped 8 bases and J dropped 2; count of bases not matched to a gene: 8. The CDR3 loop reads CASGPWDRGNTEAFF. In nucleotides, the CDR3 is TGTGCCAGCGGCCCTTGGGACAGGGGAAACACTGAAGCTTTCTTT.

The CDR3 coding sequence is TGTGCCAGCAGAGGGGTGGCGAACACCGGGGAGCTGTTTTTT. Amino acid sequence: CASRGVANTGELFF. The J gene is TRBJ2-2, the V gene TRBV7-9; D may be TRBD1 (5 bases). V lost 6 bases and J lost 0, with 8 bases in between. CDR3 length: 14 residues. Germline V gene lookup returns CDR1 SEHNR and CDR2 FQNEAQ (reference sequence).

The chain joins TRBV7-2 to TRBJ1-5; the match to TRBD1 covers 7 bases. The CDR3 totals 16 residues. Per the germline V gene, CDR1 is SGHTA and CDR2 is FQGNSA. V was pared by 5 bases and J by 1 base, with 8 bases of the junction left unmatched. Here the CDR3 DNA reads TGTGCCAGCAGCCGGGATGGGGGACAGAGCAATCAGCCCCAGCATTTT. As protein: CASSRDGGQSNQPQHF.